Listed below are T cell receptor beta chains from one sample, sequenced in a study of shared clonotypes between healthy human individuals. The data were produced by immunoSEQ multiplex PCR, yet TCRdb's version contains in-frame clones alone and is incomplete. This sample carries about 320,000 clones, around 87% of them seen once, and the ten largest clones take roughly 16%. The sample consisted of memory CD8+ T cells sorted from blood. The receptor set was obtained from a man between 18 and 29 years old in good health. Both conserved end residues are part of each CDR3. A D gene is named only where the DNA matches it firmly.

d_gene: -; v_gene: TRBV27; j_gene: TRBJ2-7; CDR3nt: TGTGCCAGCAGTTTTGGGGGAACGTTGGAGCAGTACTTC; CDR3aa: CASSFGGTLEQYF
d_gene: TRBD2; v_gene: TRBV2; j_gene: TRBJ2-1; CDR3nt: TGTGCCAGCAGTGCCCTGACTAGCCCCAGCTCCTACAATGAGCAGTTCTTC; CDR3aa: CASSALTSPSSYNEQFF
d_gene: -; v_gene: TRBV29-1; j_gene: TRBJ2-7; CDR3nt: TGCAGCGCCGTAAGCGGGTTCGCCTACGAGCAGTACTTC; CDR3aa: CSAVSGFAYEQYF
d_gene: -; v_gene: TRBV13; j_gene: TRBJ2-4; CDR3nt: TGTGCCAGCAGCTCGGACAGAAACATTCAGTACTTC; CDR3aa: CASSSDRNIQYF
d_gene: -; v_gene: TRBV2; j_gene: TRBJ1-5; CDR3nt: TGTGCCAGCAGTGAATGGCCGGTTAATCAGCCCCAGCATTTT; CDR3aa: CASSEWPVNQPQHF
d_gene: -; v_gene: TRBV7-9; j_gene: TRBJ1-1; CDR3nt: TGTGCCAGCAGGACGACTTTAGACGACACTGAAGCTTTCTTT; CDR3aa: CASRTTLDDTEAFF
d_gene: -; v_gene: TRBV23-1; j_gene: TRBJ1-5; CDR3nt: TGCGCCAGCAGTCCACAGGATAGCAATCAGCCCCAGCATTTT; CDR3aa: CASSPQDSNQPQHF
d_gene: TRBD1; v_gene: TRBV6-6; j_gene: TRBJ1-2; CDR3nt: TGTGCCAGCAGTTACTTGATTGGGACAGGGGTTGGCTACACCTTC; CDR3aa: CASSYLIGTGVGYTF
d_gene: TRBD1; v_gene: TRBV6-1; j_gene: TRBJ2-7; CDR3nt: TGTGCCAGCAGTGGACAGGGGCCTTCGAACGAGCAGTACTTC; CDR3aa: CASSGQGPSNEQYF
d_gene: -; v_gene: TRBV27; j_gene: TRBJ2-6; CDR3nt: TGTGCCAGCAGTTTCATAAATGACTCTGGGGCCAACGTCCTGACTTTC; CDR3aa: CASSFINDSGANVLTF
d_gene: -; v_gene: TRBV25-1; j_gene: TRBJ2-6; CDR3nt: TGTGCCAGCAGTGACTTCGGGACGGCTGGATTTGGGGCCAACGTCCTGACTTTC; CDR3aa: CASSDFGTAGFGANVLTF
d_gene: -; v_gene: TRBV15; j_gene: TRBJ1-1; CDR3nt: TGTGCCACCAGCAAGCTGAACACTGAAGCTTTCTTT; CDR3aa: CATSKLNTEAFF
d_gene: -; v_gene: TRBV28; j_gene: TRBJ1-2; CDR3nt: TGTGCCAGCAGGCATTTGGGCCACCGGGACGGTTCTAACTATGGCTACACCTTC; CDR3aa: CASRHLGHRDGSNYGYTF
d_gene: -; v_gene: TRBV5-1; j_gene: TRBJ1-3; CDR3nt: TGCGCCAGCAGCCCAAACCGGGTCCACTCTGGAAACACCATATATTTT; CDR3aa: CASSPNRVHSGNTIYF
d_gene: -; v_gene: TRBV29-1; j_gene: TRBJ1-5; CDR3nt: TGCAGCGTTGTGGACAGAGATAGCAATCAGCCCCAGCATTTT; CDR3aa: CSVVDRDSNQPQHF
d_gene: -; v_gene: TRBV10-3; j_gene: TRBJ1-6; CDR3nt: TGTGCCATCAGCGGAGGCCCGACGGAGTCACTACGGGGTTCACCCCTCCACTTT; CDR3aa: CAISGGPTESLRGSPLHF
d_gene: -; v_gene: TRBV4-3; j_gene: TRBJ1-2; CDR3nt: TGCGCCAGCAGCCAAGAGAGAACCCCAGGGAGCTATGGCTACACCTTC; CDR3aa: CASSQERTPGSYGYTF
d_gene: -; v_gene: TRBV27; j_gene: TRBJ2-1; CDR3nt: TGTGCCAGCAGTTCAGAACTAGTTTACAATGAGCAGTTCTTC; CDR3aa: CASSSELVYNEQFF
d_gene: TRBD2; v_gene: TRBV6-1; j_gene: TRBJ2-2; CDR3nt: TGTGCCAGCAGCCGACTAGCGGGGGGCGGGGAGCTGTTTTTT; CDR3aa: CASSRLAGGGELFF
d_gene: TRBD1; v_gene: TRBV11-2; j_gene: TRBJ2-7; CDR3nt: TGTGCCAGCAACTATCAGGGGGTGATCTCCTACGAGCAGTACTTC; CDR3aa: CASNYQGVISYEQYF